One sample yielded the 17 T cell receptor beta chains listed below, sequenced in a study of blood T cell repertoires in COVID-19. The assay was immunoSEQ multiplex PCR, and TCRdb's table has in-frame clones only and misses some. The data contain tens of thousands of clones, about 90% of them singletons. The sample was peripheral blood. Receptor source: a human donor with active COVID-19. The donor label of this sample is uncertain.

This rearrangement joins TRBV6-2 or TRBV6-3 to TRBJ2-3; possibly TRBD2 for D (5 bases). This CDR3 has 14 residues. Trimming removed 4 bases from V and 2 bases from J, with 10 bases in between. Germline V gene lookup returns CDR1 MNHEY and CDR2 SVGEGT. CDR3 sequence: CASSSTILTDTQYF. The CDR3, as DNA: TGTGCCAGCAGTTCGACTATTCTCACAGATACGCAGTATTTT.

This chain uses TRBV12-3 or TRBV12-4 with TRBJ1-2, with D uncertain. Deletions cut 3 bases from V and 4 bases from J, with 6 bases between. The CDR3 covers 12 residues. DNA of the CDR3: TGTGCCAGCAGTTTCTCGCGCTATGGCTACACCTTC. Its translation: CASSFSRYGYTF.

This clone has just a few counts. The chain uses TRBV4-2 and TRBJ1-6; TRBD1 is a possible D gene (5 bases). CDR3 length equals 14 residues. Trimming took off 0 bases at V and 9 bases at J, with 9 bases between the two ends. Germline V gene sequence: CDR1 LGHNA, CDR2 YNFKEQ. The CDR3 spells CASSQDREASPLHF. CDR3 in DNA: TGTGCCAGCAGCCAAGACAGGGAGGCTTCACCCCTCCACTTT.

This clone has only one observation. The CDR3 region is CASRGDSYYEQYF. CDR3 nucleotides: TGTGCCAGCAGGGGGGACAGCTACTACGAGCAGTACTTC. This sequence joins TRBV6-5 and TRBJ2-7, with 7 bases identical to TRBD1. This CDR3 spans 13 amino acids. Germline CDR1 reads MNHEY; CDR2 reads SVGAGI. Germline trimming cut 6 bases from V and 3 bases from J; bases unmatched to any gene: 5.

CDR3 region: CASSPQGYATDTQYF. Written as DNA, the CDR3 is TGTGCCAGCAGTCCACAGGGGTACGCCACAGATACGCAGTATTTT. The chain employs TRBV2 and TRBJ2-3; TRBD1 agrees at 7 bases. This CDR3 comprises 15 residues. Germline V lookup: CDR1 SNHLY, CDR2 FYNNEI. Germline trimming cut 5 bases from V and 2 bases from J; bases unmatched to any gene: 7.

The CDR3 here is CASRPQDRIAYEQYF. The CDR3 DNA is TGTGCCAGCAGGCCCCAGGACAGGATCGCCTACGAGCAGTACTTC. The chain employs TRBV6-6 and TRBJ2-7; 7 bases align to TRBD1. The CDR3 totals 15 residues. In germline, CDR1 is MNHNY, CDR2 SVGAGI (reference sequence). J lost 2 bases, V lost 6 bases, and 10 bases had no gene match.

The chain links TRBV10-3 to TRBJ1-1; possibly TRBD1 for D (5 bases). Germline V CDR1 and CDR2: ENHRY, SYGVKD. This CDR3 contains 15 residues. The V end was cut by 3 bases, the J end by 0 bases, with 11 bases between. CDR3 residues: CAISEPGGVNTEAFF. CDR3 DNA sequence: TGTGCCATCAGTGAACCAGGAGGGGTGAACACTGAAGCTTTCTTT.

The chain joins TRBV2 to TRBJ1-1, with D maybe TRBD1 (6 bases). Looked up from germline, CDR1 is SNHLY and CDR2 is FYNNEI. Trimming left V 8 bases short and J 0 bases short, with 10 bases between. The CDR3 totals 13 residues. The DNA of the CDR3 is TGTGCCAGCTGCAAGGGGGTGAACACTGAAGCTTTCTTT. Its protein product is CASCKGVNTEAFF.

The chain recombines TRBV4-2 with TRBJ2-5, with TRBD2 matching 12 bases. Germline V gene data show CDR1 as LGHNA and CDR2 as YNFKEQ. This CDR3 region has 16 residues. The J segment lost 4 bases and the V segment lost 0 bases, leaving 3 bases of the junction unmatched. The CDR3 protein is CASSQEASGGAETQYF. DNA for the CDR3: TGTGCCAGCAGCCAAGAAGCTAGCGGGGGGGCAGAGACCCAGTACTTC.

V gene TRBV10-3 combines with J gene TRBJ2-7; 10 bases agree with TRBD1. With 8 bases clipped from V and 3 bases from J, the junction kept 10 bases outside the gene matches. There are 15 residues in the CDR3. Per germline, CDR1 ENHRY and CDR2 SYGVKD. Written as DNA, the CDR3 is TGTGCCATCGGCGCTGCGGGACAGGGGTACTACGAGCAGTACTTC. Translated: CAIGAAGQGYYEQYF.

The chain recombines TRBV3-1 (or the pseudogene TRBV3-2) with TRBJ2-1; 10 bases are shared with TRBD2. The CDR3 loop spans 15 amino acids. After removal of 7 bases from V and 8 bases from J, the junction contained 11 bases not matched to a gene. Germline-derived CDR1 and CDR2 are LGHDT and YNNKEL (reference sequence). The CDR3 here is CASNRAGGRLDEQFF. In nucleotides, the CDR3 is TGTGCCAGCAACCGAGCGGGGGGGCGCTTGGATGAGCAGTTCTTC.

The CDR3 DNA is TGCGCCAGCAGCCCCCCTGAGGAAGAGACCCAGTACTTC. Its translation: CASSPPEEETQYF. The chain couples TRBV4-1 to TRBJ2-5; D is ambiguous. CDR3 length equals 13 residues. Germline assignment: CDR1 MGHRA and CDR2 YSYEKL. The V end was cut by 4 bases, the J end by 3 bases, with 9 bases between.

The chain is built from TRBV7-2 and TRBJ2-3, with D maybe TRBD2 (6 bases). This CDR3 is 15 amino acids long. V dropped 5 bases and J dropped 0 bases, with 12 bases sitting between them. Germline V gene lookup returns CDR1 SGHTA and CDR2 FQGNSA. The CDR3 reads CASSLGTYSTDTQYF. The DNA of the CDR3 is TGTGCCAGCAGCCTTGGGACTTATAGCACAGATACGCAGTATTTT.

The rearrangement uses TRBV4-1 and TRBJ1-1; D is ambiguous. Germline V gene lookup returns CDR1 MGHRA and CDR2 YSYEKL. This CDR3 is built from 13 residues. The V and J ends lost 5 bases and 0 bases respectively, with 7 bases between them. CDR3: CASSTQMNTEAFF. The CDR3 DNA reads TGCGCCAGCAGCACCCAGATGAACACTGAAGCTTTCTTT.

The V and J genes are TRBV2 and TRBJ2-5, with 14 positions matching TRBD2. V lost 6 bases, J lost 5 bases, and 11 bases stayed unmatched. The CDR3 spans 17 residues. Germline CDR1 SNHLY, CDR2 FYNNEI. CDR3 sequence (DNA): TGTGCCAGCAGGCCCGGACTAGCGGGGGGCGTTACCGAGACCCAGTACTTC. Its translation is CASRPGLAGGVTETQYF.

The V and J genes are TRBV18 and TRBJ2-7; TRBD2 matches at 12 bases. Trimming cost V 1 base and J 3 bases; bases outside gene matches: 1. Germline loops: CDR1 KGHSH, CDR2 LQKENI. The CDR3 length is 15 residues. CDR3 in amino acids: CASSPRTSGVYEQYF. CDR3 DNA: TGTGCCAGCTCACCACGGACTAGCGGGGTCTACGAGCAGTACTTC.

V gene TRBV7-2 combines with J gene TRBJ1-2; perhaps TRBD1 as D (6 bases). V was pared by 6 bases and J by 2 bases, with 16 bases between. Germline V CDR1 and CDR2: SGHTA, FQGNSA. The CDR3 runs 15 residues. CDR3 region: CASSLSGGVNYGYTF. CDR3 DNA sequence: TGTGCCAGCAGTTTATCTGGGGGCGTCAACTATGGCTACACCTTC.